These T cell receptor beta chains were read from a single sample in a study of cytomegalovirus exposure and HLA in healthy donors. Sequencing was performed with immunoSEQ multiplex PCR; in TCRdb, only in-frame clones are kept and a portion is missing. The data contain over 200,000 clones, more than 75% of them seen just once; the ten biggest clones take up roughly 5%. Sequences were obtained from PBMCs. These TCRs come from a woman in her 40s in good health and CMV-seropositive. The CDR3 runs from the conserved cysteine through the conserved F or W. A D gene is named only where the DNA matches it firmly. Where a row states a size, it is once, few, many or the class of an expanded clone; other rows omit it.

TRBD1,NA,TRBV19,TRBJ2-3,CAGPSWDRVNTQYF,TGTGCCGGGCCTTCGTGGGACAGGGTCAATACGCAGTATTTT
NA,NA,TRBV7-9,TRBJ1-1,CSSSLSVRTEAFF,TGTTCCAGCAGCTTATCAGTCAGGACTGAAGCTTTCTTT
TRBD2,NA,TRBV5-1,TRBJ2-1,CASSLSASGNNEQFF,TGCGCCAGCAGCTTGAGCGCTAGCGGTAACAATGAGCAGTTCTTC
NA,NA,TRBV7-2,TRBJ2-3,CASSLRMQGTDTQYF,TGTGCCAGCAGCTTACGGATGCAGGGCACAGATACGCAGTATTTT
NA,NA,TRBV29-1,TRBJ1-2,CSVEDLGARYTF,TGCAGCGTTGAAGATTTAGGGGCTCGCTACACCTTC
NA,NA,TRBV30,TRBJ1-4,CAWGQTTNEKLFF,TGTGCCTGGGGACAGACGACTAATGAAAAACTGTTTTTT
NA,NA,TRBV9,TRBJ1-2,CASSVAWDATGLAYGYTF,TGTGCCAGCAGCGTAGCATGGGACGCCACAGGGTTGGCCTATGGCTACACCTTC
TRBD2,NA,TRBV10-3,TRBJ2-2,CASTSGRTNTGELFF,TGTGCCTCGACTAGCGGGAGGACGAACACCGGGGAGCTGTTTTTT
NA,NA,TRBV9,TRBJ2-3,CASSDSLGGQYF,TGTGCCAGCAGCGACAGCTTGGGAGGGCAGTATTTT
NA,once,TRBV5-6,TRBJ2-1,CASSLVGQYNEQFF,TGTGCCAGCAGCTTGGTCGGACAGTACAATGAGCAGTTCTTC
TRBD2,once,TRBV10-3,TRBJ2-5,CAISPLGGQETQYF,TGTGCCATCAGCCCCCTGGGGGGGCAAGAGACCCAGTACTTC
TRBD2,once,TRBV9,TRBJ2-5,CASSEGVAGAQETQYF,TGTGCCAGCAGCGAGGGGGTAGCGGGGGCCCAAGAGACCCAGTACTTC
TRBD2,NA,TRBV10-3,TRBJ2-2,CAISVGTSGHTGELFF,TGTGCCATCAGTGTTGGGACTAGCGGACACACCGGGGAGCTGTTTTTT